This TCR beta chain was identified in a study of T cell repertoires in cytomegalovirus infection. The overall study: Matching HLA type, along with CMV infection, was indicated by public TCR beta signatures.

A note on this clonotype: No antigen is known for it.

Broader study findings: HLA-C-restricted TCR beta clonotypes specific for CMV led the ex vivo response. CMV carriers having the relevant HLA were flagged by cumulative public TCR beta family frequency.

TCRdb independently ran MiXCR on the reads; one entry per CDR3 protein. Seen here are around 94,000 distinct CDR3 sequences, about 15% observed once, and the top ten hold 8%. This CDR3 comprises 13 residues. Germline values: CDR1 LGHNT, CDR2 FRNRAP. With 6 bases clipped from V and 4 bases from J, the junction kept 5 bases outside the gene matches. The source material was PBMCs. V usage is TRBV12-5 and J usage is TRBJ1-1, with TRBD1 identical over 7 bases. This TCR came from a human donor in good health (CMV status not recorded). Some clones in this sample may be carry-over from other donors' samples. The CDR3 nucleotides read TGTGCTAGTGGGACAGGGTTGGGCACTGAAGCTTTCTTT. It specifies CASGTGLGTEAFF.